This T cell receptor (beta chain) was observed in a study of cytomegalovirus exposure and HLA in healthy donors. Findings and limits, study-wide: Most CMV-associated TCR beta chains appeared HLA-restricted in a later analysis. A later analysis by the authors found several of the most significant clusters apparently linked to common viral pathogens.

V lost 7 bases to trimming and J lost 4 bases, with 14 bases between them. CDR1 is SGHRS, CDR2 YFSETQ, per germline. The CDR3 spans 14 residues. Comment on this clone: The antigen is not known.

The study ran its PCR with 60 Vbeta and 13 Jbeta primers. Some clones are missing from TCRdb's copy, which holds only in-frame ones; the method was immunoSEQ multiplex PCR. The sample includes some 80,000 clones, over 75% of them seen just once. The chain employs TRBV5-1 and TRBJ2-2; possible D gene TRBD2, 7 bases. The specimen sequenced was PBMCs. The clonotype was recovered from a middle-aged man in good health and CMV-seronegative. CDR3 bases: TGCGCCAGCGAGGGGGGGGCGAGCACCGGGGAGCTGTTTTTT. This codes for CASEGGASTGELFF.